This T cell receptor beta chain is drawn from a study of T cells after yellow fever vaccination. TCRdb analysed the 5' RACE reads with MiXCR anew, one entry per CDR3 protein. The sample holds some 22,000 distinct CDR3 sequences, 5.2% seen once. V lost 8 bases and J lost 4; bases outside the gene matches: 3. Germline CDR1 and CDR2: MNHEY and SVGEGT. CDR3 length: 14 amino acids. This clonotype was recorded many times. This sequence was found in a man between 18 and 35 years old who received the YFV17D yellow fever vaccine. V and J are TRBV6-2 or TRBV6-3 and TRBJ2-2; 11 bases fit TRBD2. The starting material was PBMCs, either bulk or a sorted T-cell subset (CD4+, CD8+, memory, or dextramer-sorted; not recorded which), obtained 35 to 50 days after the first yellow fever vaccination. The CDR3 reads CASRLAGGTGELFF. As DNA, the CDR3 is TGTGCCAGCCGGCTAGCGGGGGGCACCGGGGAGCTGTTTTTT.